This TCR beta chain emerged from a study of T cell responses to AZD1222 COVID-19 vaccine. Using immunoSEQ multiplex PCR, the repertoire was profiled, and TCRdb retains in-frame clones only, with some absent. In the table there are around 150,000 clones, approximately 85% of which are singletons. Comments on this clone: Its antigen is unknown.

The CDR3 is 15 residues long. The V end lost 4 bases, the J end lost 4 bases, and 12 bases lay between the germline ends. Germline V lookup: CDR1 SGHRS, CDR2 YFSETQ. Study-level findings and limits: Females outnumbered males among donors, who were mostly white British; clonal diversity was possibly underestimated. Across the whole spike, CD4 TCRs peaked at regions 160-218 and 743-854.

The receptor comes from an adult who received the MenACWY meningococcal vaccine as a control. This chain links TRBV5-1 with TRBJ2-6; unclear D gene. Source: peripheral blood, taken 28 days after the second dose of the MenACWY control vaccine. The CDR3 here is CASSRGASGANVLTF. The CDR3 coding sequence is TGCGCCAGCAGCCGAGGTGCGTCCGGGGCCAACGTCCTGACTTTC.